Shown below are 17 T cell receptor beta chains from a single sample sequenced in a study of blood T cell repertoires in COVID-19. The assay was immunoSEQ multiplex PCR, and TCRdb's table has in-frame clones only and misses some. Here the sample spans more than 120,000 clones, approximately 87% being singletons. Sequencing was done on a sample of peripheral blood. Receptor source: a man aged 45-60 years who had recovered from COVID-19.

The chain recombines TRBV7-2 with TRBJ2-7; 13 nucleotides match TRBD2. The CDR3 has 14 amino acids. CDR1 is SGHTA, CDR2 FQGNSA, per germline. J lost 7 bases, V lost 3 bases, and 3 bases had no gene match. The CDR3 spells CASSLRTSGGEQYF. The CDR3 DNA reads as TGTGCCAGCAGCTTGCGGACTAGCGGGGGAGAGCAGTACTTC.

The chain couples TRBV12-5 to TRBJ2-3; D is perhaps TRBD2 (7 bases). CDR1 LGHNT and CDR2 FRNRAP come from the germline V gene. With 0 bases removed from V and 1 base from J, the gap between germline ends came to 11 bases. This CDR3 spans 16 amino acids. CDR3 bases: TGTGCTAGTGGTTTGGTACTGGGGGGGCGCACAGATACGCAGTATTTT. This gives the protein CASGLVLGGRTDTQYF. Variable domain in full (rest from reference TRBV12-5 and TRBJ2-3): DARVTQTPRHKVTEMGQEVTMRCQPILGHNTVFWYRQTMMQGLELLAYFRNRAPLDDSGMPKDRFSAEMPDATLATLKIQPSEPRDSAVYFCASGLVLGGRTDTQYFGPGTRLTVL.

This clone was detected ten times or more. CDR3 sequence: CASRPGTGDNTEAFF. As DNA, the CDR3 is TGTGCCAGTAGACCCGGGACAGGGGATAACACTGAAGCTTTCTTT. The chain carries TRBV6-5 and TRBJ1-1, with 10 bases matching TRBD1. This CDR3 has 15 residues. J was trimmed by 2 bases and V by 9 bases; bases with no gene match: 9. Germline V gene lookup returns CDR1 MNHEY and CDR2 SVGAGI.

The CDR3 nucleotides are TGTGCCACCAGTGCCTCGCCGGGACAGGGGGCATATGGCTACACCTTC. Translating it yields CATSASPGQGAYGYTF. This chain uses TRBV24-1 with TRBJ1-2, with 12 bases aligning to TRBD1. The CDR3 length is 16 residues. In germline, CDR1 is KGHDR, CDR2 SFDVKD. J gave up 5 bases and V 5 bases, and 8 bases lay outside the gene matches.

This clone was seen only once. The rearrangement uses TRBV7-8 and TRBJ2-5; possibly TRBD1 for D (5 bases). The V gene's germline CDR1 is SGHVS and CDR2 FQNEAQ. The CDR3 has 14 amino acids. Trimming left V 8 bases short and J 2 bases short, with 15 bases between. CDR3 sequence reads: CASWQGIQQETQYF. The DNA of the CDR3 is TGTGCCAGCTGGCAGGGAATCCAACAAGAGACCCAGTACTTC.

This clone showed up just a few times. V usage is TRBV3-1 (or the pseudogene TRBV3-2) and J usage is TRBJ2-5; 8 bases fit TRBD2. Per the germline V gene, CDR1 is LGHDT and CDR2 is YNNKEL (reference sequence). The CDR3 is 13 amino acids. Trimming at V came to 7 bases and at J to 5 bases, leaving 6 bases not matched to a gene. CDR3 nucleotide sequence: TGTGCCAGCACCCGGGGGGGCCGGGAGACCCAGTACTTC. It specifies CASTRGGRETQYF.

The chain couples TRBV5-1 to TRBJ2-5; 10 bases match TRBD2. V dropped 2 bases and J dropped 2; count of bases not matched to a gene: 6. The CDR3 loop spans 16 amino acids. Per the germline V gene, CDR1 is SGHRS and CDR2 is YFSETQ. DNA of the CDR3: TGCGCCAGCAGCTTTTCTCAACTAGCGGGGCAAGAGACCCAGTACTTC. Translated, it gives CASSFSQLAGQETQYF.

The genes are TRBV5-5 and TRBJ2-7; D remains unclear. From germline, CDR1 is SGHKS and CDR2 YYEKEE (reference sequence). Between the trimmed V and J ends, which lost 4 bases and 2 bases, there was a span of 16 bases. CDR3 size: 15 residues. Here the CDR3 DNA reads TGTGCCAGCAGCACCGACAAGTTCTTCCCCTACGAGCAGTACTTC. Its translation is CASSTDKFFPYEQYF.

This chain uses TRBV25-1 with TRBJ2-7, with 10 bases aligning to TRBD1. Germline trimming cut 1 base from V and 2 bases from J; bases unmatched to any gene: 2. The germline CDR1 and CDR2 sequences are MGHDK and SYGVNS. There are 15 residues in the CDR3. CDR3: CASSEWDRGTYEQYF. For the CDR3, the DNA is TGTGCCAGCAGTGAATGGGACAGGGGTACCTACGAGCAGTACTTC.

In DNA form, the CDR3 reads TGTGCCAGCAGTGAAGCGCTTAACAGGGGGCGGTGGGAGCAGTACTTC. Amino acids: CASSEALNRGRWEQYF. This chain uses TRBV2 with TRBJ2-7; TRBD1 matches at 9 bases. Trimming took 0 bases from V and 7 from J; bases not matched to a gene: 10. CDR1 is SNHLY and CDR2 is FYNNEI in the germline V gene. This CDR3 region has 16 residues.

This clone was recorded a few times. The chain is built from TRBV19 and TRBJ1-1; D may be TRBD1 (6 bases). CDR3 size: 13 residues. V lost 5 bases and J 2 bases, leaving 9 bases between the germline ends. Germline-derived CDR1 and CDR2 are LNHDA and SQIVND (reference sequence). CDR3 coding DNA: TGTGCCAGTAGTTCGGACAGAAACACTGAAGCTTTCTTT. Translating gives CASSSDRNTEAFF.

This chain uses TRBV9 with TRBJ2-3, with TRBD2 matching 7 bases. The V gene's germline CDR1 is SGDLS and CDR2 YYNGEE. J was trimmed by 2 bases and V by 2 bases; bases with no gene match: 5. The CDR3 has 15 residues. The CDR3 here is CASSVGLELTDTQYF. CDR3 nucleotides: TGTGCCAGCAGCGTCGGACTAGAACTCACAGATACGCAGTATTTT. Combining the CDR3 with reference TRBV9 and TRBJ2-3 gives the whole variable domain DSGVTQTPKHLITATGQRVTLRCSPRSGDLSVYWYQQSLDQGLQFLIQYYNGEERAKGNILERFSAQQFPDLHSELNLSSLELGDSALYFCASSVGLELTDTQYFGPGTRLTVL.

V and J are TRBV19 and TRBJ1-6, with TRBD1 matching 9 bases. V gave up 6 bases and J gave up 8 bases; unmatched junction bases: 2. The CDR3 contains 13 residues. Germline V lookup: CDR1 LNHDA, CDR2 SQIVND (reference sequence). In nucleotides, the CDR3 is TGTGCCAGTAGCACAGGGGGCGATTCACCCCTCCACTTT. Translation gives CASSTGGDSPLHF.

This clone was counted a single time. The chain carries TRBV18 and TRBJ1-1; 7 nucleotides agree with TRBD1. The CDR3 has 15 residues. The germline V gene has CDR1 KGHSH and CDR2 LQKENI. V trimming: 2 bases; J trimming: 0 bases; junction bases outside the gene matches: 3. The CDR3, as DNA: TGTGCCAGCTCACCAGGGACAGCAATGAACACTGAAGCTTTCTTT. It specifies CASSPGTAMNTEAFF.

The rearrangement joins TRBV13 to TRBJ2-3; 13 bases map to TRBD2. This CDR3 spans 19 amino acids. Trimming cost V 5 bases and J 1 base; bases outside gene matches: 12. CDR1 is PRHDT, CDR2 FYEKMQ, per germline (reference sequence). For the CDR3, the DNA is TGTGCCAGCAGCCAGGGGACTAGCGGGGCGGCTCTGGGCACAGATACGCAGTATTTT. Amino acid sequence: CASSQGTSGAALGTDTQYF.

The rearrangement links TRBV5-1 to TRBJ2-2, with D possibly TRBD2 on 5 matching bases. Trimming shortened V by 3 bases and J by 0 bases, and 12 bases separated the two germline ends. Germline CDR1 is SGHRS and CDR2 is YFSETQ. The CDR3 is made up of 16 amino acids. The chain's CDR3 is CASSWEKTANTGELFF. CDR3 nucleotides: TGCGCCAGCAGCTGGGAGAAGACCGCGAACACCGGGGAGCTGTTTTTT.

This chain uses TRBV2 with TRBJ1-1, with D tentatively TRBD1 (6 bases). Germline lookup yields CDR1 SNHLY and CDR2 FYNNEI. This CDR3 is 13 amino acids long. The germline V and J ends were trimmed by 4 bases and 4 bases, with 10 bases remaining between them. CDR3 loop: CASSGAGVTEAFF. In nucleotides, the CDR3 is TGTGCCAGCAGTGGGGCAGGGGTCACTGAAGCTTTCTTT.